The 13 T cell receptor beta chains below come from one sample, sequenced in a study of T cells in Graves' hyperthyroidism and ophthalmopathy. Researchers took RNA transcripts and amplified the TCR beta CDR3 regions from them. During a first-round RT-PCR of the TCR CDR3, the HTBI primer set was used. From the multiplex PCR reads, TCRdb called clonotypes with MiXCR, one entry per CDR3 protein. The sample records hundreds of thousands of distinct CDR3 sequences, around 20% being singletons. Source material: blood. The receptors originated from a man aged 25 to 40 with Graves' ophthalmopathy.

The V and J genes are TRBV4-2 and TRBJ2-5; D is possibly TRBD1 (5 bases). The V end lost 0 bases, the J end lost 9 bases, and 8 bases lay between the germline ends. Germline CDR1 LGHNA, CDR2 YNFKEQ. The CDR3 loop spans 12 amino acids. CDR3 protein: CASSQDLQAQYF. DNA of the CDR3: TGTGCCAGCAGCCAAGATCTACAGGCCCAGTACTTC.

This clonotype was observed many times. The V gene is TRBV18, the J gene TRBJ2-1; the D is unclear. Trimming removed 6 bases at V and 7 bases at J, with 19 bases between. The CDR3 sequence is 15 residues long. From germline, CDR1 is KGHSH and CDR2 LQKENI. The CDR3, as DNA: TGTGCCAGCTCGCCCGCCATAGGCAATGCGAATGAGCAGTTCTTC. It translates to CASSPAIGNANEQFF.

This chain connects TRBV6-1 to TRBJ1-2; the match to TRBD1 covers 7 bases. CDR1 is MNHNS and CDR2 is SASEGT in the germline V gene. This CDR3 comprises 16 residues. The J segment lost 8 bases and the V segment lost 7 bases, leaving 19 bases of the junction unmatched. CDR3: CASILRQGRGWEGYTF. Here the CDR3 DNA reads TGTGCCAGCATTCTAAGACAGGGAAGGGGATGGGAAGGCTACACCTTC.

This clonotype showed up just a few times. The DNA of the CDR3 is TGTGCCAGCAGGGGGACAGGGGGCGCGGGCAATCAGCCCCAGCATTTT. It specifies CASRGTGGAGNQPQHF. This sequence joins TRBV28 and TRBJ1-5; 12 nucleotides align to TRBD1. Germline values: CDR1 MDHEN, CDR2 SYDVKM. V trimming: 6 bases; J trimming: 2 bases; junction bases outside the gene matches: 5. The CDR3 consists of 16 residues.

This clonotype was found a few times. The chain links TRBV27 to TRBJ2-2, with D perhaps TRBD2 (6 bases). Germline V lookup: CDR1 MNHEY, CDR2 SMNVEV (reference sequence). The CDR3 loop spans 14 amino acids. Trimming left V 5 bases short and J 5 bases short, with 12 bases between. The CDR3 nucleotides are TGTGCCAGCAGTGCCTCCGGGGGAACCGGGGAGCTGTTTTTT. Translated, it gives CASSASGGTGELFF.

The table lists this clonotype with many counts. The CDR3 DNA sequence: TGTGCCAGCAGCCAAGGAGGGCGGGGCACTGAAGCTTTCTTT. Its translation is CASSQGGRGTEAFF. The chain recombines TRBV3-1 with TRBJ1-1; D call uncertain. This CDR3 is 14 amino acids long. From germline, CDR1 is LGHDT and CDR2 YNNKEL (reference sequence). Trimming pared 1 base from V and 4 bases from J, leaving 10 bases between. Supplemented by reference TRBV3-1 and TRBJ1-1, the full variable domain reads DTAVSQTPKYLVTQMGNDKSIKCEQNLGHDTMYWYKQDSKKFLKIMFSYNNKELIINETVPNRFSPKSPDKAHLNLHINSLELGDSAVYFCASSQGGRGTEAFFGQGTRLTVV.

V is TRBV5-8 and J is TRBJ2-5, with D maybe TRBD2 (5 bases). There are 11 residues in the CDR3. Germline V gene lookup returns CDR1 SGHTS and CDR2 YDEGEE. Trimming removed 1 base from V and 10 bases from J, with 8 bases in between. The CDR3 nucleotides are TGTGCCAGCAGCTTGAGAGGGATCCAGTACTTC. As protein: CASSLRGIQYF.

This clonotype has only a few counts. The DNA of the CDR3 is TGTGCCAGCAAATGGGACAGGGAAGTTGGACAGCCCCAGCATTTT. It is translated as CASKWDREVGQPQHF. This chain uses TRBV18 with TRBJ1-5, with 9 bases fitting TRBD1. The CDR3 is 15 amino acids. Germline V gives CDR1 KGHSH, CDR2 LQKENI. Trimming cost V 8 bases and J 7 bases; bases outside gene matches: 12.

The CDR3 region has the DNA TGTGCCAGCAGTGACTACCGGGACGGGTTTCTTATTTTGAGCGGCGGCTACACCTTC. This encodes CASSDYRDGFLILSGGYTF. V usage is TRBV6-1 and J usage is TRBJ1-2; weak D call: TRBD1 (5 bases). The germline V gene encodes CDR1 MNHNS and CDR2 SASEGT. This CDR3 is built from 19 residues. The ends were cut back, 3 bases at V and 8 bases at J, with 31 bases in the middle.

This clonotype has more than one count but fewer than ten. The V gene is TRBV7-2, the J gene TRBJ1-4; TRBD1 agrees at 7 bases. V dropped 5 bases and J dropped 7; count of bases not matched to a gene: 10. This CDR3 is 15 amino acids long. CDR1 is SGHTA, CDR2 FQGNSA, per germline. The CDR3 DNA is TGTGCCAGCAGCCCCAACAGGGGCTTGGGTGAAAAACTGTTTTTT. Residues: CASSPNRGLGEKLFF. Full variable domain (remainder filled in from reference TRBV7-2 and TRBJ1-4): GAGVSQSPSNKVTEKGKDVELRCDPISGHTALYWYRQSLGQGLEFLIYFQGNSAPDKSGLPSDRFSAERTGGSVSTLTIQRTQQEDSAVYLCASSPNRGLGEKLFFGSGTQLSVL.

This clonotype was counted ten times or more. This chain links TRBV11-2 with TRBJ2-1, with 9 bases fitting TRBD2. V was clipped by 2 bases and J by 5 bases; unmatched bases: 10. The V gene's germline CDR1 is SGHAT and CDR2 FQNNGV. The CDR3 has 17 amino acids. CDR3 sequence reads: CASSLKAGTSTHNEQFF. The CDR3 bases are TGTGCCAGCAGCTTAAAGGCCGGGACTAGCACCCACAATGAGCAGTTCTTC.

This clonotype was counted at least ten times. The V call is TRBV28, the J call TRBJ2-7; TRBD2 aligns across 12 bases. Germline lookup yields CDR1 MDHEN and CDR2 SYDVKM. J lost 3 bases, V lost 7 bases, and 7 bases had no gene match. The CDR3 runs 15 residues. This chain's CDR3 is CASTSTSGRVYEQYF. The DNA for the CDR3 is TGTGCCAGCACTTCGACTAGCGGGAGAGTCTACGAGCAGTACTTC.

This clonotype was seen many times. The V gene is TRBV20-1, the J gene TRBJ1-1; the match to TRBD1 covers 9 bases. Germline V gives CDR1 DFQATT, CDR2 SNEGSKA (reference sequence). The trim removed 5 bases at V and 4 bases at J, leaving 8 bases unmatched. CDR3 length equals 14 residues. CDR3 residues: CSAPRGQGRTEAFF. CDR3 nucleotides: TGCAGTGCTCCGCGGGGACAGGGACGCACTGAAGCTTTCTTT.